The 22 T cell receptor beta chains listed next were all sequenced from one sample in a study of brain T cells in children with intractable seizures. The sequenced cases were selected for having the highest brain T cell transcript signatures. Using immunoSEQ multiplex PCR, the repertoire was profiled, and TCRdb retains in-frame clones only, with some absent. The table lists thousands of clones, around 72% of them singletons. This sample comprised resected brain tissue, obtained at surgery. The receptors shown here come from a girl aged 2-15 years with Rasmussen encephalitis and intractable seizures.

This clone ranks as medium-sized (0.01 to 0.1%). In DNA, the CDR3 is TGTGCCAGTAGAGGGGGGAACACTGAAGCTTTCTTT. Protein product: CASRGGNTEAFF. The chain is built from TRBV19 and TRBJ1-1; TRBD1 is a possible D gene (6 bases). The CDR3 extends over 12 amino acids. V was clipped by 6 bases and J by 1 base, with 6 bases between them. Germline CDR1 and CDR2: LNHDA and SQIVND (reference sequence).

The V call is TRBV6-5, the J call TRBJ2-3; 7 bases line up with TRBD2. CDR3 length: 15 amino acids. The V segment lost 1 base and the J segment 4 bases; nucleotides outside the gene matches: 5. Germline lookup yields CDR1 MNHEY and CDR2 SVGAGI. The CDR3 DNA is TGTGCCAGCAGTTACTTTGCTAGCGGTTCAGATACGCAGTATTTT. Protein sequence: CASSYFASGSDTQYF.

This chain uses TRBV7-3 with TRBJ2-5; no definite D call. Per germline, CDR1 SGHTA and CDR2 FQGTGA. The ends were cut back, 6 bases at V and 3 bases at J, with 11 bases in the middle. The CDR3 has 13 amino acids. The DNA of the CDR3 is TGTGCCAGCAGTTACGCCATGGAAGAGACCCAGTACTTC. Amino acids: CASSYAMEETQYF.

This clone has a single count. This chain links TRBV28 with TRBJ1-2; maybe TRBD1 (5 bases). The CDR3 is 15 residues long. The germline gives CDR1 MDHEN, CDR2 SYDVKM. Trimming stripped 4 bases from V and 3 bases from J, with 15 bases between. The CDR3 reads CASSYYIDSYYGYTF. The CDR3 coding sequence is TGTGCCAGCAGTTACTACATTGACAGCTACTATGGCTACACCTTC.

This chain links TRBV12-5 with TRBJ2-3; TRBD1 aligns across 10 bases. Germline CDR1 reads LGHNT; CDR2 reads FRNRAP. V lost 6 bases to trimming and J lost 1 base; unmatched junction nucleotides: 4. There are 15 residues in the CDR3. For the CDR3, the DNA is TGTGCTAGTGGCCTCGGGACAGGGGGCACAGATACGCAGTATTTT. Residues: CASGLGTGGTDTQYF.

This clone was observed a few times. This rearrangement joins TRBV6-2 or TRBV6-3 to TRBJ2-7, with D unresolved. Trimming stripped 2 bases from V and 6 bases from J, with 17 bases between. The CDR3 covers 15 residues. Germline CDR1 reads MNHEY; CDR2 reads SVGEGT. The CDR3 reads CASSYIQIRYVEQYF. The CDR3 DNA reads TGTGCCAGCAGTTACATCCAGATCCGATACGTCGAGCAGTACTTC.

This clone has just a few counts. This chain uses TRBV7-6 with TRBJ2-1; TRBD2 aligns across 7 bases. This CDR3 has 17 residues. Germline loops: CDR1 SGHVS, CDR2 FNYEAQ. V trimming: 7 bases; J trimming: 7 bases; junction bases outside the gene matches: 19. The CDR3 sequence: CASTPLSGGGPENEQFF. CDR3 in DNA: TGTGCCAGCACTCCATTATCCGGGGGAGGGCCTGAGAATGAGCAGTTCTTC.

The V gene is TRBV24-1, the J gene TRBJ2-1; D unresolved. The germline gives CDR1 KGHDR, CDR2 SFDVKD. This CDR3 spans 13 amino acids. Trimming pared 8 bases from V and 5 bases from J, leaving 12 bases between. The CDR3 coding sequence is TGTGCCACCATGTCACAGAATGACAATGAGCAGTTCTTC. Translation: CATMSQNDNEQFF.

CDR3 DNA sequence: TGTGCCAGCAGCCCAAGGGCCCAAGCGGGGGAGTACGAGCAGTACTTC. Protein product: CASSPRAQAGEYEQYF. The gene calls are TRBV14 and TRBJ2-7; 8 nucleotides agree with TRBD2. Germline trimming cut 4 bases from V and 4 bases from J; bases unmatched to any gene: 12. CDR3 length: 16 residues. CDR1 is SGHDN, CDR2 FVKESK, per germline. The full variable domain, with the rest looked up from reference TRBV14 and TRBJ2-7, is EAGVTQFPSHSVIEKGQTVTLRCDPISGHDNLYWYRRVMGKEIKFLLHFVKESKQDESGMPNNRFLAERTGGTYSTLKVQPAELEDSGVYFCASSPRAQAGEYEQYFGPGTRLTVT.

The CDR3 coding sequence is TGTGCCTGGAGTGGACTAGCGGGGCAAGAGACCCAGTACTTC. This translates into CAWSGLAGQETQYF. The rearrangement joins TRBV30 to TRBJ2-5; 11 bases line up with TRBD2. Germline trimming cut 1 base from V and 2 bases from J; bases unmatched to any gene: 0. The length of the CDR3 is 14 residues. The germline gives CDR1 GTSNPN, CDR2 SVGIG (reference sequence).

The chain has TRBV7-6 and TRBJ2-1, with D tentatively TRBD2 (7 bases). Germline V gene lookup returns CDR1 SGHVS and CDR2 FNYEAQ. This CDR3 is built from 16 residues. Trimming stripped 7 bases from V and 0 bases from J, with 16 bases between. The CDR3 reads CASTKGGDHSYNEQFF. CDR3 DNA sequence: TGTGCCAGCACCAAGGGGGGGGACCACTCCTACAATGAGCAGTTCTTC.

The CDR3 bases are TGTGCCAGCAGCTCGACCGGGGGGCGCCTGGATACGCAGTATTTT. Its translation is CASSSTGGRLDTQYF. The chain links TRBV7-3 to TRBJ2-3; possibly TRBD2 for D (7 bases). This CDR3 is 15 amino acids long. Germline assignment: CDR1 SGHTA and CDR2 FQGTGA. Deletions cut 4 bases from V and 6 bases from J, with 17 bases between. Complete variable domain (other parts from reference TRBV7-3 and TRBJ2-3): GAGVSQTPSNKVTEKGKYVELRCDPISGHTALYWYRQSLGQGPEFLIYFQGTGAADDSGLPNDRFFAVRPEGSVSTLKIQRTERGDSAVYLCASSSTGGRLDTQYFGPGTRLTVL.

This chain joins TRBV28 and TRBJ2-7; unclear D gene. Trimming removed 3 bases at V and 2 bases at J, with 20 bases between. Germline V gives CDR1 MDHEN, CDR2 SYDVKM. This CDR3 spans 17 amino acids. The CDR3 here is CASSFRYDPTAAYEQYF. The CDR3 DNA sequence: TGTGCCAGCAGTTTCCGATATGATCCTACTGCGGCCTACGAGCAGTACTTC.

The gene calls are TRBV28 and TRBJ2-7, with D unclear. This CDR3 has 14 amino acids. Germline CDR1 MDHEN, CDR2 SYDVKM. The V end was cut by 3 bases, the J end by 4 bases, with 13 bases between. The CDR3 DNA reads as TGTGCCAGCAGTTTTAGCTGGGTTTCGTACGAGCAGTACTTC. Its protein product is CASSFSWVSYEQYF.

The sample holds a few counts of this clone. This sequence joins TRBV5-4 and TRBJ1-2; 7 bases map to TRBD1. The CDR3 loop spans 14 amino acids. Trimming removed 0 bases from V and 6 bases from J; junction bases left unmatched: 5. The germline V gene encodes CDR1 SGHNT and CDR2 YYREEE (reference sequence). For the CDR3, the DNA is TGTGCCAGCAGCTTGGTTGGGACAGACAATGGCTACACCTTC. Encoded protein: CASSLVGTDNGYTF.

This clone rates as large (0.1 to 1%). Other DNA sequences within the sample encode an identical CDR3. This chain connects TRBV27 to TRBJ2-1; 11 bases are shared with TRBD2. The CDR3 contains 16 residues. From germline, CDR1 is MNHEY and CDR2 SMNVEV (reference sequence). The ends lost 6 bases at V and 5 bases at J; junction bases unmatched: 9. DNA for the CDR3: TGTGCCAGCAGCTCCGGTCGACTAGCGGGGAACAATGAGCAGTTCTTC. Amino acids: CASSSGRLAGNNEQFF.

V usage is TRBV19 and J usage is TRBJ2-2, with D unresolved. This CDR3 contains 14 residues. Germline V gene lookup returns CDR1 LNHDA and CDR2 SQIVND (reference sequence). V was pared by 5 bases and J by 6 bases, with 13 bases between. In DNA, the CDR3 is TGTGCCAGTAGTGTAACACACGGAGCCGGGGAGCTGTTTTTT. Its translation: CASSVTHGAGELFF.

The chain couples TRBV29-1 to TRBJ2-7; no definite D call. Trimming took 4 bases from V and 6 from J, leaving 7 bases between them. This CDR3 has 10 residues. CDR1 and CDR2 from the germline V gene are SQVTM and ANQGSEA. The CDR3 is CSVVLGEQYF. CDR3 bases: TGCAGCGTTGTCTTGGGCGAGCAGTACTTC.

In DNA form, the CDR3 reads TGTGCCAGCAGTCTTACTAGCGGGGGGAACGAGCAGTACTTC. Its protein is CASSLTSGGNEQYF. The chain joins TRBV3-1 (or the pseudogene TRBV3-2) to TRBJ2-7; 12 bases are shared with TRBD2. The germline V gene has CDR1 LGHDT and CDR2 YNNKEL (reference sequence). The CDR3 spans 14 residues. V lost 6 bases and J lost 5; bases outside the gene matches: 5.

The chain carries TRBV19 and TRBJ2-1; maybe TRBD2 (6 bases). With 1 base removed from V and 0 bases from J, the gap between germline ends came to 10 bases. CDR1 is LNHDA, CDR2 SQIVND, per germline (reference sequence). The CDR3 contains 16 residues. The CDR3 DNA follows: TGTGCCAGTAGTATAGGTGCGGGAAGCTCCTACAATGAGCAGTTCTTC. Amino acid sequence: CASSIGAGSSYNEQFF.

This chain links TRBV6-5 with TRBJ2-2; the D call may be TRBD1 or TRBD2 (5 bases each). Germline CDR1 reads MNHEY; CDR2 reads SVGAGI. The CDR3 extends over 15 amino acids. V was pared by 0 bases and J by 5 bases, with 10 bases between. CDR3 protein: CASSYSGRGTGELFF. In nucleotides, the CDR3 is TGTGCCAGCAGTTACTCGGGACGGGGAACCGGGGAGCTGTTTTTT.

This clone was seen a single time. The chain has TRBV19 and TRBJ1-5; 11 bases align to TRBD1. The V and J ends lost 0 bases and 6 bases, in that order; junction bases with no gene match: 7. Per germline, CDR1 LNHDA and CDR2 SQIVND (reference sequence). The CDR3 consists of 17 residues. CDR3 region: CASSIDLLDRGLQPQHF. CDR3 bases: TGTGCCAGTAGTATAGACCTTTTGGACAGGGGGCTTCAGCCCCAGCATTTT.